This T cell receptor (beta chain) was sequenced for a study of blood T cells in healthy people across ages. Trimming left V 7 bases short and J 8 bases short, with 17 bases between. This CDR3 spans 14 amino acids. Germline values: CDR1 MNHNS, CDR2 SASEGT. Study observations and caveats: Those diversity estimates obtained from one million T cells were thought to be underestimates.

There are a few counts of this clonotype. Its antigen is unknown. The authors ran a second PCR of about 6 to 11 cycles using a sample-barcoded 5' primer and a J-beta primer mix. TCRdb used MiXCR to reprocess the 5' RACE reads, holding one entry per CDR3 protein. Counted here are some 1,800,000 distinct CDR3 sequences, roughly 43% occurring once; the ten biggest clones make up 23%. In each sample, at least 7 million PBMCs were isolated. Per sample, extraction of total RNA gave at least 5 micrograms in every case. This sequence joins TRBV6-1 and TRBJ1-4; unclear D gene. Input material: blood. The sequence was collected from a human donor in good health. The CDR3 DNA sequence: TGTGCCAGCAATACTAATGGGGATTCCGAAAAACTGTTTTTT. This gives the protein CASNTNGDSEKLFF.